This section outlines one T cell receptor (beta chain) sequence together with its context. Next came a second PCR, run for about 7 to 12 cycles, which used a sample-barcoded 5' primer along with a J-beta primer mix. TCRdb reprocessed the 5' RACE reads via MiXCR and lists one record per CDR3 protein. The sample has 1.6 million or so distinct CDR3 sequences, approximately 32% seen once. This entry belongs to a study of blood T cells in healthy people across ages. The CDR3 covers 11 residues. The V gene lost 6 bases and the J gene lost 6 bases, with 9 bases spanning the gap. Germline CDR1 reads SNHLY; CDR2 reads FYNNEI. Extraction yielded at least 5.5 micrograms of total RNA per sample.

Sequenced material: blood. The genes are TRBV2 and TRBJ2-7; possibly TRBD1 or TRBD2 for D (5 bases each). The TCR sequence derives from a woman between 25 and 40 years old in good health. CDR3 DNA sequence: TGTGCCAGCAGGGGGGTTTGCGAGCAGTACTTC. Translation gives CASRGVCEQYF.